Shown below are 5 T cell receptor beta chains from a single sample sequenced in a study of blood T cell repertoires in COVID-19. TCRdb's copy holds only in-frame clones and misses some; the assay was immunoSEQ multiplex PCR. This table has approximately 250,000 clones, around nine tenths appearing once. The sequenced sample was peripheral blood. The source is a woman in her 70s with COVID-19, enrolled during active disease.

This clone showed up just a few times. V and J are TRBV19 and TRBJ1-1; D is unresolved. With 2 bases removed from V and 1 base from J, the gap between germline ends came to 11 bases. Germline CDR1 and CDR2: LNHDA and SQIVND (reference sequence). The CDR3 contains 15 residues. The CDR3 bases are TGTGCCAGTAGTATAATCCAAGACAAGAACACTGAAGCTTTCTTT. It yields the protein CASSIIQDKNTEAFF. Based on the CDR3 plus reference TRBV19 and TRBJ1-1, the full variable domain is DGGITQSPKYLFRKEGQNVTLSCEQNLNHDAMYWYRQDPGQGLRLIYYSQIVNDFQKGDIAEGYSVSREKKESFPLTVTSAQKNPTAFYLCASSIIQDKNTEAFFGQGTRLTVV.

V and J are TRBV14 and TRBJ1-2, with D hard to call. Trimming removed 0 bases at V and 8 bases at J, with 10 bases between. The germline V gene encodes CDR1 SGHDN and CDR2 FVKESK. This CDR3 is 13 amino acids long. In DNA, the CDR3 is TGTGCCAGCAGCCAAGATATGGGGAGAGGCTACACCTTC. Translation gives CASSQDMGRGYTF.

The chain couples TRBV29-1 to TRBJ1-3; tentatively, D is TRBD1 (6 bases). CDR3 length equals 17 residues. Trimming stripped 0 bases from V and 2 bases from J, with 17 bases between. Per the germline V gene, CDR1 is SQVTM and CDR2 is ANQGSEA. The CDR3 DNA follows: TGCAGCGTTGAAGATCCCCATACAGGGTCCCCTGGAAACACCATATATTTT. It encodes CSVEDPHTGSPGNTIYF.

V gene TRBV7-2 combines with J gene TRBJ1-2; 8 nucleotides align to TRBD1. Losses at the gene ends were 2 bases for V and 6 bases for J; bases not matched to a gene: 2. The CDR3 extends over 13 amino acids. Germline V gives CDR1 SGHTA, CDR2 FQGNSA. CDR3 nucleotide sequence: TGTGCCAGCAGCTTAATACAGGGGGATGGCTACACCTTC. It is translated as CASSLIQGDGYTF.

V usage is TRBV4-1 and J usage is TRBJ1-4; 8 nucleotides align to TRBD1. CDR3 size: 17 residues. The J segment lost 8 bases and the V segment lost 0 bases, leaving 11 bases of the junction unmatched. Germline values: CDR1 MGHRA, CDR2 YSYEKL. The DNA of the CDR3 is TGCGCCAGCAGCCAAGATCCTATAGACAGGGGAGGAGAAAAACTGTTTTTT. It codes for CASSQDPIDRGGEKLFF.